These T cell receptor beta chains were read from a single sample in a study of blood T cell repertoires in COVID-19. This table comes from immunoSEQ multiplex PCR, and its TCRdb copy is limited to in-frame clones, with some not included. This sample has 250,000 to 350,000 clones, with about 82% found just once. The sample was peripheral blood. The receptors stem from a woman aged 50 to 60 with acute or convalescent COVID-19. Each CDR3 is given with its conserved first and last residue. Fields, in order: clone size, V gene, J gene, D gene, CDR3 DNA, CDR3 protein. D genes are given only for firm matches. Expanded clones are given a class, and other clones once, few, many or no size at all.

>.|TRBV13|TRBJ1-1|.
TGTGCCAGCAGCTCGCGGAGGCTTATGAACACTGAAGCTTTCTTT
CASSSRRLMNTEAFF
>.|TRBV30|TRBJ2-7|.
TGTGCCTGGAGTGTACGAGCAGGGGCCGAGCAGTACTTC
CAWSVRAGAEQYF
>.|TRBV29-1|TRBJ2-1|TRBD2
TGCAGCGTTGCCAAAGGAGGCGGGAGTGGTAATGAGCAGTTCTTC
CSVAKGGGSGNEQFF
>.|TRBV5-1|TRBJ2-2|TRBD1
TGCGCCAGCAGCTTGACCGGGACAGGTGATAGCGGGGAGCTGTTTTTT
CASSLTGTGDSGELFF
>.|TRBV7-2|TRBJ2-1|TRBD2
TGTGCCAGCAGCTTAACAGCGGGGCCCTACAATGAGCAGTTCTTC
CASSLTAGPYNEQFF
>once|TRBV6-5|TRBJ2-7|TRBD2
TGTGCCAGCAGTTACACTAGCGGGGGGGGTTACGAGCAGTACTTC
CASSYTSGGGYEQYF
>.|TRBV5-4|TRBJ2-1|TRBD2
TGTGCCAGCAGCTTGCGGACTAGCGGGAGCAATGAGCAGTTCTTC
CASSLRTSGSNEQFF
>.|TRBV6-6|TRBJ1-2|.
TGTGCCAGCAGAGGACAGAACTATGGCTACACCTTC
CASRGQNYGYTF
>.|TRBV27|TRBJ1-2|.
TGTGCCAGCAGTGCCTCGACAGGATCTAACTATGGCTACACCTTC
CASSASTGSNYGYTF
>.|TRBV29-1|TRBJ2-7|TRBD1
TGCAGCGCTTGGACAGGGAGTTACGAGCAGTACTTC
CSAWTGSYEQYF
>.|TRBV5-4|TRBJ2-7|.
TGTGCCAGCAGCTTGGCAGGGTTGGGGAACGAGCAGTACTTC
CASSLAGLGNEQYF
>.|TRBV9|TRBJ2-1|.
TGTGCCAGCAGCCTAACACCCGCGGTGGATGAGCAGTTCTTC
CASSLTPAVDEQFF
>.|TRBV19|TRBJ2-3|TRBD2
TGTGCCAGTAGTATCGCTAGCGGGAGTTTAGATACGCAGTATTTT
CASSIASGSLDTQYF
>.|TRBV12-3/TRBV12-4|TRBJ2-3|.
TGTGCCAGCCGACAGGCGGATACGCAGTATTTT
CASRQADTQYF
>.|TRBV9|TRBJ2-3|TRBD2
TGTGCCAGCAGCCCGCTGGGCGGGAGCGCAGATACGCAGTATTTT
CASSPLGGSADTQYF
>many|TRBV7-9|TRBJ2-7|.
TGTGCCAGCAGCACCTGGGGACTCTCCTACGAGCAGTACTTC
CASSTWGLSYEQYF
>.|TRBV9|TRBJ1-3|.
TGTGCCAGCAGCGCCGTCTCAACAGGGTCTGGAAACACCATATATTTT
CASSAVSTGSGNTIYF
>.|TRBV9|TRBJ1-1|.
TGTGCCAGCAGCGTACTAGATCAGAACACTGAAGCTTTCTTT
CASSVLDQNTEAFF
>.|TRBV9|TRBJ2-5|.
TGTGCCAGCAGCCCCGACACCCAAGAGACCCAGTACTTC
CASSPDTQETQYF
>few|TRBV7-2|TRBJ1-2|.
TGTGCCAGCAGCTCGACACCAAACTATGGCTACACCTTC
CASSSTPNYGYTF
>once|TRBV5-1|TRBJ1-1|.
TGCGCCAGCAGCTTGGCCCCGCAGGGATCGACTGAAGCTTTCTTT
CASSLAPQGSTEAFF
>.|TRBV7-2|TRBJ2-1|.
TGTGCCAGCAGCCCGAGGAGCTACAATGAGCAGTTCTTC
CASSPRSYNEQFF